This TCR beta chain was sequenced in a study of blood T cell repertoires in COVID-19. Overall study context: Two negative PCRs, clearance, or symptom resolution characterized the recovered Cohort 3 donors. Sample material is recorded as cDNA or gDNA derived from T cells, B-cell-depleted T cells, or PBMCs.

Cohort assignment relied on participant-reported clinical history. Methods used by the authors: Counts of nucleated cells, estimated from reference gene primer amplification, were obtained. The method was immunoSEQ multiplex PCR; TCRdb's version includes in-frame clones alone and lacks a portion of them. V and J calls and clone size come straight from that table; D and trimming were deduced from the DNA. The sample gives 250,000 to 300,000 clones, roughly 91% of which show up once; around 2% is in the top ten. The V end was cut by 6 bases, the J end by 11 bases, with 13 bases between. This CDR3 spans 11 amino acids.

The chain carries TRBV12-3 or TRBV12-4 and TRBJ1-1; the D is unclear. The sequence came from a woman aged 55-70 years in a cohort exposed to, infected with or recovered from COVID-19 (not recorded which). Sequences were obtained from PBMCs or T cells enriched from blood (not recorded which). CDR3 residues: CASSNQQRAFF. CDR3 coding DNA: TGTGCCAGCAGCAACCAGCAGCGGGCTTTCTTT.